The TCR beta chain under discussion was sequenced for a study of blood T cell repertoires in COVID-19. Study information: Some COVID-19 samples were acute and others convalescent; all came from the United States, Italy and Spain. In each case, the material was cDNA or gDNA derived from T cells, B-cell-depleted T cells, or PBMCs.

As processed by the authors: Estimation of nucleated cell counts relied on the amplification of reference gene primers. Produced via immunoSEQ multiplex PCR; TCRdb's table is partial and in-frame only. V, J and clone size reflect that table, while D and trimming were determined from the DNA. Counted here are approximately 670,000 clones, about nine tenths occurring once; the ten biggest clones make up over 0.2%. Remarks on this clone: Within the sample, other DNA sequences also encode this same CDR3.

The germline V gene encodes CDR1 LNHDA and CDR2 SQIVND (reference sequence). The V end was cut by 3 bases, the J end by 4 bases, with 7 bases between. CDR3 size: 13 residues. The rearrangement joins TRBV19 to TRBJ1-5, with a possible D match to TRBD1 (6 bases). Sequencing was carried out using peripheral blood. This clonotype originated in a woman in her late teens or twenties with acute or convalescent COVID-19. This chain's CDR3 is CASSITGNQPQHF. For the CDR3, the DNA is TGTGCCAGTAGTATTACAGGGAATCAGCCCCAGCATTTT.